These T cell receptor beta chains were read from a single sample in a study of tumor and adjacent non-tumor tissue in lung cancer. TCRdb processed the multiplex PCR reads anew with MiXCR; each CDR3 protein has one entry. The table has just over 200,000 distinct CDR3 sequences, roughly 70% seen once. Material for sequencing was lung tumor tissue. These receptors were obtained from a man aged 60 to 69 with non-small cell lung cancer. Both conserved end residues are part of each CDR3. Fields, in order: J gene, V gene, clone size, D gene, CDR3 protein, CDR3 DNA. D genes are given only for firm matches. The size of a clone is reported for some rows only, either as once, few or many, or as a class for expanded clones.

TRBJ1-2	TRBV5-5	NA	NA	CASSLGAGSGYTF	TGTGCCAGCAGCTTGGGGGCGGGAAGTGGCTACACCTTC
TRBJ2-2	TRBV29-1	NA	TRBD1	CSARTGGPREPSF	TGCAGCGCTCGGACAGGGGGGCCGCGGGAGCCGTCTTTT
TRBJ2-3	TRBV6-2/TRBV6-3	many	NA	CASSFFDRFEDTDTQYF	TGTGCCAGCAGTTTCTTCGACAGGTTCGAAGACACAGATACGCAGTATTTT
TRBJ1-6	TRBV11-3	NA	NA	CASSLGPGQGNSPLHF	TGTGCCAGCAGCTTAGGCCCTGGGCAGGGTAATTCACCCCTCCACTTT
TRBJ1-2	TRBV11-2	once	NA	CASSFRSYGYTF	TGTGCTAGCAGCTTTCGAAGCTATGGCTACACCTTC
TRBJ2-7	TRBV11-1	NA	TRBD1	CASCFRDRISYEQYF	TGTGCCAGCTGCTTCCGGGACAGAATTTCCTACGAGCAATACTTC
TRBJ1-1	TRBV11-2	few	NA	CANSLRGSDFAFF	TGTGCCAACAGCTTGCGCGGCAGTGATTTCGCTTTCTTT
TRBJ2-5	TRBV12-3/TRBV12-4	many	TRBD1	CASRWTGEETQYF	TGTGCCAGCAGGTGGACAGGGGAAGAGACCCAGTACTTC
TRBJ1-5	TRBV4-2	NA	TRBD1	CASSKTGGDQPQHF	TGTGCCAGCAGCAAGACAGGGGGCGATCAACCCCAGCATTTT
TRBJ1-1	TRBV5-1	NA	TRBD1	CASRTGTGPTVAFF	TGCGCCAGCAGGACCGGGACAGGGCCTACTGTAGCTTTCTTT
TRBJ2-7	TRBV20-1	NA	TRBD2	CSASGTSGTYEQYF	TGCAGTGCCTCTGGGACTAGTGGTACCTACGAGCAGTACTTC
TRBJ2-1	TRBV20-1	NA	TRBD2	CSANNLVTSRHNEQFF	TGCAGTGCTAACAACCTGGTGACTAGCCGACACAATGAGCAGTTCTTC
TRBJ2-3	TRBV29-1	NA	TRBD2	CSVTSGVTYTQYF	TGCAGCGTAACTAGCGGGGTCACATATACGCAGTATTTT
TRBJ1-1	TRBV14	NA	NA	CASSPGRTEGNTEAFF	TGTGCCAGCAGCCCTGGCCGGACGGAGGGGAACACTGAAGCTTTCTTT
TRBJ2-2	TRBV4-1	NA	TRBD2	CVSSHGRANTGELFF	TGCGTCAGCAGCCATGGGAGGGCGAACACCGGGGAACTGTTTTTT
TRBJ1-5	TRBV29-1	NA	NA	CSVGGGGSEPQHF	TGCAGCGTTGGGGGAGGAGGCTCAGAGCCCCAGCATTTT
TRBJ1-5	TRBV5-6	few	TRBD1	CASSVRTGPSGQPQHF	TGTGCCAGCAGCGTCCGGACAGGCCCCTCGGGACAGCCCCAGCATTTT
TRBJ1-3	TRBV20-1	many	NA	CSAGSAGNTIYF	TGCAGTGCCGGGAGCGCTGGAAACACCATATATTTT
TRBJ1-1	TRBV4-1	NA	NA	CACSQDQGRITFF	TGCGCCTGCAGCCAAGACCAGGGACGTATCACTTTCTTT
TRBJ1-1	TRBV4-1	NA	NA	CANSQGVWGASAMNTEAFF	TGCGCCAACAGCCAAGGGGTATGGGGGGCCAGCGCTATGAACACTGAAGCTTTCTTT
TRBJ1-1	TRBV5-5	NA	NA	CASSLVGGQGEAFF	TGTGCCAGCAGCTTGGTGGGGGGGCAAGGAGAAGCTTTCTTT
TRBJ2-7	TRBV4-2	many	NA	CASSQEGTSSYEQYF	TGTGCCAGCAGCCAAGAAGGGACCAGCTCCTACGAGCAGTACTTC
TRBJ1-2	TRBV11-2	once	TRBD1	CASWVRQGGGCGYTF	TGTGCCAGCTGGGTACGCCAGGGGGGAGGCTGTGGCTATACCTTC
TRBJ2-7	TRBV6-1	NA	NA	CASSTGIASHYEQYF	TGTGCCAGCAGTACAGGGATAGCATCCCACTATGAGCAGTACTTC
TRBJ2-7	TRBV2	NA	NA	CASSSRGEQYF	TGTGCCAGCAGTTCGCGGGGCGAGCAGTACTTC
TRBJ2-5	TRBV5-6	NA	NA	CASSKTREKETQYF	TGTGCTAGCAGCAAAACTAGAGAGAAAGAGACCCAGTACTTC
TRBJ1-1	TRBV20-1	many	NA	CSATSQREAFF	TGCAGTGCCACAAGCCAGAGAGAAGCTTTCTTT
TRBJ2-2	TRBV5-4	NA	NA	CVSSLGADTWELFF	TGTGTCAGCAGCCTTGGAGCTGACACCTGGGAGCTGTTTTTT
TRBJ2-2	TRBV12-3/TRBV12-4	many	NA	CASRRAENTGELFF	TGTGCCAGCAGAAGAGCGGAGAACACCGGGGAGCTGTTTTTT
TRBJ1-5	TRBV20-1	NA	NA	CSAREIAQPQHF	TGCAGTGCTAGAGAAATCGCTCAACCCCAGCATTTT
TRBJ2-7	TRBV6-2/TRBV6-3	few	TRBD2	CVSSPRTSRSYEQYF	TGTGTCAGCAGTCCCCGGACTAGCAGAAGCTACGAGCAGTACTTC
TRBJ2-7	TRBV4-3	NA	TRBD2	CASSQQAGGYSYEQYF	TGCGCCAGCAGCCAGCAAGCGGGAGGGTACTCCTACGAGCAGTACTTC
TRBJ2-3	TRBV20-1	NA	TRBD2	CSARDPVSGNSDTQYF	TGCAGTGCTAGAGATCCGGTTAGCGGGAATTCAGATACGCAGTATTTT
TRBJ1-5	TRBV6-1	NA	NA	CASGGVGTPDQPQHF	TGTGCCAGCGGTGGCGTTGGGACGCCGGATCAGCCCCAGCATTTT
TRBJ2-2	TRBV20-1	few	NA	CSARDLGQLNTGELFF	TGCAGTGCTAGAGATCTTGGACAGTTGAACACCGGGGAGCTGTTTTTT
TRBJ2-1	TRBV12-3/TRBV12-4	once	TRBD2	CASTPRRGPGGQFF	TGTGCCAGCACCCCTCGACGGGGTCCGGGGGGGCAGTTCTTC
TRBJ1-2	TRBV12-3/TRBV12-4	NA	NA	CASSLRQNYGHTF	TGTGCCAGCAGTTTACGACAGAACTATGGCCACACCTTT
TRBJ2-5	TRBV7-9	NA	NA	CVSSLGHGRETQYF	TGTGTCAGCAGCTTAGGACACGGCAGGGAGACCCAGTACTTC
TRBJ2-1	TRBV20-1	NA	NA	CSENGQRSYEQFF	TGCAGCGAGAATGGACAGCGCTCCTACGAGCAGTTCTTC
TRBJ2-5	TRBV5-6	NA	NA	CTSSLLGRGQETQYF	TGTACCAGCAGCCTACTTGGGCGGGGCCAAGAGACCCAATACTTC
TRBJ2-3	TRBV20-1	many	NA	CSARANSDPLEGSTDTQYF	TGCAGTGCTAGGGCGAACAGCGACCCACTAGAGGGGAGCACAGATACGCAGTATTTT
TRBJ2-2	TRBV12-5	NA	TRBD1	CASCSGQPTGELFF	TGTGCTAGTTGTTCGGGACAGCCTACCGGGGAGCTGTTTTTT
TRBJ2-5	TRBV7-2	NA	TRBD1	CASSSSNRGRLAGAGETQYF	TGTGCCAGCAGCTCCTCGAACAGGGGCCGTTTGGCTGGGGCTGGTGAGACCCAGTACTTC
TRBJ2-1	TRBV24-1	NA	TRBD2	CATSDPSGRADNEQFF	TGCGCCACCAGTGACCCCAGCGGGAGGGCCGACAATGAGCAGTTCTTC
TRBJ2-6	TRBV11-2	NA	NA	CVNSTISGANVLTF	TGTGTCAACAGTACTATCTCTGGGGCCAACGTACTGACTTTC
TRBJ2-7	TRBV7-8	NA	NA	CASSSSGRSYEQHF	TGTGCCAGCAGCTCATCAGGGAGGTCGTACGAGCAGCACTTC
TRBJ2-6	TRBV15	NA	TRBD1	CATSVGTGVGGANVLTF	TGTGCCACCAGCGTCGGGACAGGGGTCGGTGGGGCCAACGTCCTGACTTTC
TRBJ2-3	TRBV6-1	few	NA	CASRDPRTDTQYF	TGTGCCAGCAGGGATCCACGCACAGATACGCAGTATTTT
TRBJ2-3	TRBV12-3/TRBV12-4	NA	NA	CASRSRAVASTDTQYF	TGTGCCAGCAGATCCCGGGCAGTCGCTAGCACAGATACGCAGTATTTT
TRBJ2-5	TRBV11-2	NA	TRBD2	CASSLRGAGVGETQYF	TGTGCCAGCAGCTTAAGGGGAGCGGGGGTAGGAGAGACCCAGTACTTC
TRBJ1-1	TRBV20-1	many	NA	CSAYGRMNTEAFF	TGCAGTGCTTACGGACGGATGAACACTGAAGCTTTCTTT
TRBJ2-7	TRBV12-3/TRBV12-4	NA	NA	CASRSSLEGVPYCPQYF	TGTGCCAGCAGGAGTAGTTTGGAGGGGGTCCCTTACTGCCCGCAGTACTTC
TRBJ2-3	TRBV11-3	many	TRBD2	CASSLLAGGLTDTQYF	TGTGCCAGCAGCCTTTTAGCGGGGGGCTTGACAGATACGCAGTATTTT
TRBJ1-5	TRBV30	NA	TRBD1	CAWSGGQGANQPQRF	TGTGCCTGGAGTGGGGGACAGGGGGCAAATCAGCCCCAGCGTTTT
TRBJ2-3	TRBV28	NA	NA	CASSLRERVGDTQYF	TGTGCCAGCAGTCTAAGGGAAAGGGTGGGAGATACGCAGTATTTT